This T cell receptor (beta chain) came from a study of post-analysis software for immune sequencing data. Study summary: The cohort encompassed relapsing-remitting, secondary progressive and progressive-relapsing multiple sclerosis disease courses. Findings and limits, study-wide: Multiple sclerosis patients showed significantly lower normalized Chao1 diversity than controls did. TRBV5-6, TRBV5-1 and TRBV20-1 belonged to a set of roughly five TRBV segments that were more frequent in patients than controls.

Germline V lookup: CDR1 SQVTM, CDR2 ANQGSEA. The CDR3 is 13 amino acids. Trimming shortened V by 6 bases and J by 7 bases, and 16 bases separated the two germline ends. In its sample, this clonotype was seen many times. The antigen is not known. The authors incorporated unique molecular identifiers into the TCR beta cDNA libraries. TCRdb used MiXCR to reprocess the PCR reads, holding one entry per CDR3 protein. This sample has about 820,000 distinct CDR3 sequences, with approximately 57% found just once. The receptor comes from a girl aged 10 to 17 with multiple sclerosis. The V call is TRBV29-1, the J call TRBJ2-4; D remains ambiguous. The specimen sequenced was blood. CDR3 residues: CSVGPFVGNIQYF. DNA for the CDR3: TGCAGCGTGGGCCCCTTCGTGGGGAACATTCAGTACTTC.